These T cell receptor beta chains were read from a single sample in a study of blood T cell repertoires in COVID-19. Profiled with immunoSEQ multiplex PCR; TCRdb holds only in-frame clones, not every one. Of hundreds of thousands of clones in the sample, less than 90% are singletons; the top ten hold roughly 3%. Sequences were obtained from PBMCs or T cells enriched from blood (not recorded which). Receptors were obtained from a woman aged 30 to 39 who had recovered from COVID-19. The CDR3 runs from the conserved cysteine through the conserved F or W. A D gene is named only where the DNA matches it firmly. A clone size is listed for some rows: how often the clone was seen (once, few, many), or a class if it is expanded.

V: TRBV6-5
size: -
J: TRBJ2-5
D: -
CDR3: CASRLQDSQETQYF
DNA: TGTGCCAGCAGGCTGCAGGACAGTCAAGAGACCCAGTACTTC

V: TRBV5-1
size: -
J: TRBJ2-1
D: -
CDR3: CASSLAAGPNEQFF
DNA: TGCGCCAGCAGCTTGGCGGCAGGCCCCAATGAGCAGTTCTTC

V: TRBV19
size: -
J: TRBJ2-3
D: -
CDR3: CASSWGRGTTDTQYF
DNA: TGTGCCAGTAGTTGGGGGAGGGGGACCACAGATACGCAGTATTTT

V: TRBV9
size: -
J: TRBJ1-2
D: -
CDR3: CASSLTGSYGYTF
DNA: TGTGCCAGCAGCCTCACAGGGAGCTATGGCTACACCTTC

V: TRBV5-8
size: -
J: TRBJ1-5
D: -
CDR3: CASTRSGQPQHF
DNA: TGTGCCAGCACCAGGTCGGGGCAGCCCCAGCATTTT

V: TRBV13
size: -
J: TRBJ2-1
D: TRBD2
CDR3: CASSTGTRLGYNEQFF
DNA: TGTGCCAGCAGCACGGGGACTAGACTGGGCTACAATGAGCAGTTCTTC

V: TRBV15
size: -
J: TRBJ2-3
D: -
CDR3: CATSTGLQSADTQYF
DNA: TGTGCCACCAGCACTGGACTACAAAGCGCAGATACGCAGTATTTT

V: TRBV6-4
size: -
J: TRBJ2-1
D: TRBD1
CDR3: CASSEGTGIYNEQFF
DNA: TGTGCCAGCAGTGAAGGGACAGGGATTTACAATGAGCAGTTCTTC

V: TRBV10-3
size: -
J: TRBJ2-1
D: -
CDR3: CAISLNYNEQFF
DNA: TGTGCCATCAGTTTAAATTACAATGAGCAGTTCTTC

V: TRBV3-1/TRBV3-2
size: once
J: TRBJ1-2
D: -
CDR3: CASSQDYIAGHWGVYTF
DNA: TGTGCCAGCAGCCAAGACTACATCGCGGGGCACTGGGGCGTCTACACCTTC

V: TRBV6-5
size: -
J: TRBJ2-7
D: TRBD1
CDR3: CASNWDRKRSREQYF
DNA: TGTGCCAGCAATTGGGACAGGAAGAGGTCGCGTGAGCAGTACTTC

V: TRBV7-9
size: once
J: TRBJ1-6
D: -
CDR3: CASSLPNSPLHF
DNA: TGTGCCAGCAGCTTACCGAATTCACCCCTCCACTTT

V: TRBV5-8
size: -
J: TRBJ1-1
D: -
CDR3: CASSAKWALSTEAFF
DNA: TGTGCCAGCAGCGCCAAGTGGGCCCTGAGCACTGAAGCTTTCTTT

V: TRBV29-1
size: -
J: TRBJ1-1
D: -
CDR3: CSVVATNTEAFF
DNA: TGCAGCGTTGTGGCGACAAACACTGAAGCTTTCTTT

V: TRBV5-1
size: -
J: TRBJ1-5
D: -
CDR3: CASSGPGPNQPQHF
DNA: TGCGCCAGCAGCGGACCAGGGCCCAATCAGCCCCAGCATTTT

V: TRBV2
size: once
J: TRBJ1-4
D: TRBD1
CDR3: CASSVQGPATNEKLFF
DNA: TGTGCCAGCAGTGTACAGGGGCCCGCAACTAATGAAAAACTGTTTTTT

V: TRBV11-2
size: -
J: TRBJ2-2
D: TRBD2
CDR3: CASSLGTSDTGELFF
DNA: TGTGCCAGCAGCTTAGGAACTAGCGACACCGGGGAGCTGTTTTTT

V: TRBV4-1
size: -
J: TRBJ2-1
D: TRBD2
CDR3: CASSQEERGTYNEQFF
DNA: TGCGCCAGCAGCCAAGAGGAGCGGGGGACCTACAATGAGCAGTTCTTC